The text below deals with one T cell receptor (beta chain). The method was immunoSEQ multiplex PCR; TCRdb's version includes in-frame clones alone and lacks a portion of them. This sample has around 31,000 clones, with about 90% found just once. This entry is derived from a study of T cell changes during pregnancy in multiple sclerosis. Trimming took 2 bases from V and 4 from J, leaving 14 bases between them. The CDR3 is made up of 15 amino acids. CDR1 SEHNR and CDR2 FQNEAQ come from the germline V gene (reference sequence). This TCR was recovered from a female donor in good health, enrolled as a control in a pregnancy study. The chain has TRBV7-9 and TRBJ1-1; D possibly corresponds to TRBD1 (5 bases). Source: CD4+ T cells from peripheral blood mononuclear cells, taken in the third trimester of pregnancy. CDR3: CASSLRGESGTEAFF. Written as DNA, the CDR3 is TGTGCCAGCAGCTTACGGGGGGAGAGCGGCACTGAAGCTTTCTTT.